This T cell receptor (beta chain) originates from a study of identical twins. Notes on the study in general: Modeled out-of-frame TCR alpha sharing in monozygotic twins fell below observed levels. Beta out-of-frame sequences displayed a weaker excess of sharing between twins. Those out-of-frame alpha sequences shared by twins showed an excess of low generation probability.

Note on this clonotype: No antigen is known for it.

Unique molecular identifiers were present on the cDNA, which also gained a universal primer site by template switching. TCRdb independently ran MiXCR on the 5' RACE reads; one entry per CDR3 protein. The sample lists 1.5 million to 2 million distinct CDR3 sequences, around a third occurring once. CDR3 length: 14 amino acids. Germline values: CDR1 DFQATT, CDR2 SNEGSKA (reference sequence). After removal of 6 bases from V and 8 bases from J, the junction contained 11 bases not matched to a gene. The rearrangement joins TRBV20-1 to TRBJ2-1; 9 bases are a match to TRBD2. Specimen: cord blood. The sequence was obtained from a newborn girl in good health. CDR3 nucleotide sequence: TGCAGTGCACCTCGACTAGCGGAGTCGTATGAGCAGTTCTTC. Its translation is CSAPRLAESYEQFF.